One T cell receptor (beta chain) is described in this entry. Its antigen is unknown. This entry comes from a study of T cell responses to AZD1222 COVID-19 vaccine. Findings of the study overall: The donor cohort was predominantly white British with a female majority, and clonal diversity may have been underestimated.

Germline-derived CDR1 and CDR2 are SGDLS and YYNGEE. The CDR3 totals 16 residues. The V end was cut by 0 bases, the J end by 0 bases, with 11 bases between. The repertoire was sequenced with immunoSEQ multiplex PCR; TCRdb's copy has only in-frame clones and lacks some. The record lists about 140,000 clones, of which the ten most abundant hold over 2%. The sequencing input was peripheral blood. The receptor comes from an adult in good health. The chain employs TRBV9 and TRBJ2-3, with D possibly TRBD1 on 6 matching bases. The CDR3 spells CASSVGSGVSTDTQYF. CDR3 nucleotide sequence: TGTGCCAGCAGCGTAGGATCAGGGGTCAGCACAGATACGCAGTATTTT. The full variable domain, with the rest looked up from reference TRBV9 and TRBJ2-3, is DSGVTQTPKHLITATGQRVTLRCSPRSGDLSVYWYQQSLDQGLQFLIQYYNGEERAKGNILERFSAQQFPDLHSELNLSSLELGDSALYFCASSVGSGVSTDTQYFGPGTRLTVL.